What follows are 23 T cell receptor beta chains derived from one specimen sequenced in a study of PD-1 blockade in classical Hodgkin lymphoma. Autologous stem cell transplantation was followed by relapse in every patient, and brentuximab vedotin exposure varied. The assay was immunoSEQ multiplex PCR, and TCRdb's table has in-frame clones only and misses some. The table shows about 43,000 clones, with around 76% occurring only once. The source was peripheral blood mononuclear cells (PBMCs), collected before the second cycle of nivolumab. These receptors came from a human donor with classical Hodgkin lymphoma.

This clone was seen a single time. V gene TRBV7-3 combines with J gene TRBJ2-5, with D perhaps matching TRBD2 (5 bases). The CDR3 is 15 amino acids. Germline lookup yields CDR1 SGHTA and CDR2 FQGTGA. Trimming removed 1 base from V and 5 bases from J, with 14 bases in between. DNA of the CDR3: TGTGCCAGCAGCTTAAGGTCGTCTAGCCCGGAGACCCAGTACTTC. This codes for CASSLRSSSPETQYF.

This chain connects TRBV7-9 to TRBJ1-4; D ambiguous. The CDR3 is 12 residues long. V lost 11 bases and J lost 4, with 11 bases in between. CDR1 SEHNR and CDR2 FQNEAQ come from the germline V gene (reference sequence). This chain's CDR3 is CAGHSNNEKLFF. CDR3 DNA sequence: TGTGCCGGCCATAGCAATAATGAAAAACTGTTTTTT.

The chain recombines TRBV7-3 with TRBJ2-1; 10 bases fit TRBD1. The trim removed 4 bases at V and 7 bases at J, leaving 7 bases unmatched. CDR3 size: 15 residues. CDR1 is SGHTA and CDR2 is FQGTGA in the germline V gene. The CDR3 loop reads CASSSSGQGGNEQFF. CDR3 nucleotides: TGTGCCAGCAGCTCAAGCGGACAGGGGGGTAATGAGCAGTTCTTC.

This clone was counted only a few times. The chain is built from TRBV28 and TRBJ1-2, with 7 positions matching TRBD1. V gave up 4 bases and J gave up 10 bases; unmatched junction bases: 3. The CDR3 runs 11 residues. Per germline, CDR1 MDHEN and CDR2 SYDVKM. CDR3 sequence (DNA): TGTGCCAGCAGTTGGGACAGTGACTACACCTTC. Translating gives CASSWDSDYTF.

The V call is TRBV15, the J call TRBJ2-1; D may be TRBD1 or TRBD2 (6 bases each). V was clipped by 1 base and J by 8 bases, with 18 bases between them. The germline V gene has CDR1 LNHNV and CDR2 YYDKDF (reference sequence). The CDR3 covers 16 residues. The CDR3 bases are TGTGCCACCAGCAGAGGTAGGGGGGCCACCGCCTATGAGCAGTTCTTC. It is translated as CATSRGRGATAYEQFF.

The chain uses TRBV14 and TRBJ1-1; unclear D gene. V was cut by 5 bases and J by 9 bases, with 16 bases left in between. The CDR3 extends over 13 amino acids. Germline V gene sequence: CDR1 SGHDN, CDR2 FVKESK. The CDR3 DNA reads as TGTGCCAGCAGCGTAGATATCCCTGCCAAAGCTTTCTTT. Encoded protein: CASSVDIPAKAFF. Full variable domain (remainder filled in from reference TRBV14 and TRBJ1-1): EAGVTQFPSHSVIEKGQTVTLRCDPISGHDNLYWYRRVMGKEIKFLLHFVKESKQDESGMPNNRFLAERTGGTYSTLKVQPAELEDSGVYFCASSVDIPAKAFFGQGTRLTVV.

CDR3 sequence: CASKKLISGLAGQETQYF. CDR3 nucleotides: TGCGCCAGCAAGAAACTAATATCCGGACTAGCGGGGCAAGAGACCCAGTACTTC. This sequence joins TRBV5-1 and TRBJ2-5; 12 nucleotides match TRBD2. The J segment lost 2 bases and the V segment lost 6 bases, leaving 14 bases of the junction unmatched. The CDR3 is 18 residues long. In germline, CDR1 is SGHRS, CDR2 YFSETQ.

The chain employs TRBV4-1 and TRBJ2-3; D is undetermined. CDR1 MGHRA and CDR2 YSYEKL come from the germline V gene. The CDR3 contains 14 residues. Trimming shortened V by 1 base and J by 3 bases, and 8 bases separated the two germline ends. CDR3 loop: CASSQGEGTDTQYF. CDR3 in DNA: TGCGCCAGCAGCCAAGGAGAAGGTACAGATACGCAGTATTTT.

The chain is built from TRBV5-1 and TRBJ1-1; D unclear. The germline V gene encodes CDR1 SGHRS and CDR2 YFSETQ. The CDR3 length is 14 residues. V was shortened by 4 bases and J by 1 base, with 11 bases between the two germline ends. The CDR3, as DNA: TGCGCCAGCAGCACATACAGTGGGAACACTGAAGCTTTCTTT. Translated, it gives CASSTYSGNTEAFF.

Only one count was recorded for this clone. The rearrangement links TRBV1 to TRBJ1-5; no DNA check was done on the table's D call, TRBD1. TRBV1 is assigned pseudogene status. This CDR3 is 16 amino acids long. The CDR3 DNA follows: TGCACCAGCAGCCAAACAGGGAGAGGGAACAATCAGCCCCAGCATTTT. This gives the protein CTSSQTGRGNNQPQHF.

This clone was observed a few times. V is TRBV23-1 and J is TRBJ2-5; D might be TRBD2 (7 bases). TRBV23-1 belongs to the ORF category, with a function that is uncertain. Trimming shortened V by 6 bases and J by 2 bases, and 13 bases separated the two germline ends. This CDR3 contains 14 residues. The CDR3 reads CASRPGGPQETQYF. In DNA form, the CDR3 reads TGCGCCAGCAGGCCCGGGGGGCCTCAAGAGACCCAGTACTTC.

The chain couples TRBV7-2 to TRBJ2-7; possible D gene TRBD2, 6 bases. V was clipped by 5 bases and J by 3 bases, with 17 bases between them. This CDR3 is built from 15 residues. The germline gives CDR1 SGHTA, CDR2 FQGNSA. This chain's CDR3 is CASSQRDWNNYEQYF. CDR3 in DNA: TGTGCCAGCAGCCAAAGGGACTGGAACAACTACGAGCAGTACTTC.

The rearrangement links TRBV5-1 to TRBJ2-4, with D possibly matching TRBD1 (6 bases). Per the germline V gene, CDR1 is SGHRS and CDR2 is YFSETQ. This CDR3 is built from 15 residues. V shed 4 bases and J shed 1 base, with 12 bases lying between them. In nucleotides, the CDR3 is TGCGCCAGCAGCCGAAATAGGGGGGCCAAAAACATTCAGTACTTC. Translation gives CASSRNRGAKNIQYF. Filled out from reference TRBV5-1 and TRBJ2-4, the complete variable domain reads KAGVTQTPRYLIKTRGQQVTLSCSPISGHRSVSWYQQTPGQGLQFLFEYFSETQRNKGNFPGRFSGRQFSNSRSEMNVSTLELGDSALYLCASSRNRGAKNIQYFGAGTRLSVL.

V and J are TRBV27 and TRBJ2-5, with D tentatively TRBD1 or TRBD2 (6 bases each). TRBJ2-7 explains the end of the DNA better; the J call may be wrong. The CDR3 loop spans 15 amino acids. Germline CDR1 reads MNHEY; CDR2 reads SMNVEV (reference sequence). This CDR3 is CASSSTGAPSYEQYF. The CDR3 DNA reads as TGTGCCAGCAGTTCGACGGGGGCCCCCTCCTACGAGCAGTACTTC.

As DNA, the CDR3 is TGTGCCAGCAGCTTTAAAACCGAGGGAAGGGTTGGCTACACCTTC. Protein product: CASSFKTEGRVGYTF. The V gene is TRBV5-6, the J gene TRBJ1-2; no reliable D call. The V and J ends lost 2 bases and 7 bases respectively, with 18 bases between them. Per the germline V gene, CDR1 is SGHDT and CDR2 is YYEEEE. The CDR3 totals 15 residues.

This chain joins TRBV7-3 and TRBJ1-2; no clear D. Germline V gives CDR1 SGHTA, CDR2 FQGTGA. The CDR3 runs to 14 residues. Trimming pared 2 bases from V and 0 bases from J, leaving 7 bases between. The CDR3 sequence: CASSLDGTNYGYTF. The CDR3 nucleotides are TGTGCCAGCAGCTTAGACGGAACTAACTATGGCTACACCTTC.

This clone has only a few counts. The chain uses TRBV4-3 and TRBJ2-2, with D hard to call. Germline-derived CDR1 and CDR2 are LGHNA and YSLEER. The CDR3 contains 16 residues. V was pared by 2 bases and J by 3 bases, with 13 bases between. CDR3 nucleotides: TGCGCCAGCAGCCAATCCGAGCCGCCCGACACCGGGGAGCTGTTTTTT. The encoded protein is CASSQSEPPDTGELFF.

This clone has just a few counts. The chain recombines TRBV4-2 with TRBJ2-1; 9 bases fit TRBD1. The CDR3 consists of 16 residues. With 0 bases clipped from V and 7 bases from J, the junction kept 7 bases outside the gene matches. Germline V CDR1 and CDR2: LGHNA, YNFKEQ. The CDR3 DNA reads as TGTGCCAGCAGCCAAGATCCCGTGACAGGGGGGAATGAGCAGTTCTTC. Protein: CASSQDPVTGGNEQFF.

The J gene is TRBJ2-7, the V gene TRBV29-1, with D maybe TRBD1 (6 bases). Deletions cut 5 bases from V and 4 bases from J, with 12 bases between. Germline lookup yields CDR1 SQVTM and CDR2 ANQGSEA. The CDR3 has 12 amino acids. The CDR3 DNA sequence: TGCAGCGTTTATACAGGGTCATACGAGCAGTACTTC. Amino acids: CSVYTGSYEQYF.

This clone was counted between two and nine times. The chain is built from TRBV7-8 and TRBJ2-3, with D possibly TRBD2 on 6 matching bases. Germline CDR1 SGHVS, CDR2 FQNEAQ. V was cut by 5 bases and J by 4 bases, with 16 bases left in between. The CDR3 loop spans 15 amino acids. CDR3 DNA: TGTGCCAGCAGCCCCCCAGGCTTAGCGGCAGATACGCAGTATTTT. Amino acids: CASSPPGLAADTQYF. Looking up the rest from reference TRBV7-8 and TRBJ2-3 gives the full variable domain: GAGVSQSPRYKVAKRGQDVALRCDPISGHVSLFWYQQALGQGPEFLTYFQNEAQLDKSGLPSDRFFAERPEGSVSTLKIQRTQQEDSAVYLCASSPPGLAADTQYFGPGTRLTVL.

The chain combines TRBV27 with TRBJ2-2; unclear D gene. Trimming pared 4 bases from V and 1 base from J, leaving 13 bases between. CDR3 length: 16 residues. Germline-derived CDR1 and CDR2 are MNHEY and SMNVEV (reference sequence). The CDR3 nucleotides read TGTGCCAGCAGTTCTATAGCATTCGTGAACACCGGGGAGCTGTTTTTT. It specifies CASSSIAFVNTGELFF.

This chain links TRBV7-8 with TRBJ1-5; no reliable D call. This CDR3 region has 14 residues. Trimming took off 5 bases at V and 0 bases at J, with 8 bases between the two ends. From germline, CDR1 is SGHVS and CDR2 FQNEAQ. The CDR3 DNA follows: TGTGCCAGCAGCCATATCGATAGCAATCAGCCCCAGCATTTT. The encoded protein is CASSHIDSNQPQHF. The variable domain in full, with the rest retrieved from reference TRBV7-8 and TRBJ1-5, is GAGVSQSPRYKVAKRGQDVALRCDPISGHVSLFWYQQALGQGPEFLTYFQNEAQLDKSGLPSDRFFAERPEGSVSTLKIQRTQQEDSAVYLCASSHIDSNQPQHFGDGTRLSIL.

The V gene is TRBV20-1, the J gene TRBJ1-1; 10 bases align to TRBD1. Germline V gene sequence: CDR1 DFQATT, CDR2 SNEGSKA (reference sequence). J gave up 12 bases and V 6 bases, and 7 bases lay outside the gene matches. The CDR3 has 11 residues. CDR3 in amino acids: CSATDRGQTFF. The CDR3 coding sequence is TGCAGTGCAACCGACAGGGGGCAGACTTTCTTT.